The 8 T cell receptor beta chains listed next were all sequenced from one sample in a study of regulatory T cells in long-lasting Graves disease. Arm-PCR of CDR3 regions and iRepertoire HTBI primers were the basis on which TCR beta libraries were built. TCRdb re-called the multiplex PCR reads through MiXCR, storing one row per CDR3 protein. The sample lists 400,000 to 500,000 distinct CDR3 sequences, approximately 22% seen once, with 13% to 15% in the top ten. Time point in this sample: persistent/refractory GD, antithyroid drugs over 5 years with positive TRAb. PBMCs provided the RNA from which the TCR library was made. This specimen consisted of peripheral blood mononuclear cells (PBMCs), obtained when the disease was refractory, from a patient treated with antithyroid drugs. The receptors originated from a female donor with Graves disease.

A note on this clonotype: A much larger clone is a single base away; this may be a read error. V is TRBV27 and J is TRBJ1-2, with D maybe TRBD1 (6 bases). The CDR3 runs 13 residues. V was pared by 10 bases and J by 4 bases, with 16 bases between. Germline values: CDR1 MNHEY, CDR2 SMNVEV (reference sequence). The CDR3 nucleotides are TGTGCCACCACGGGCAGGGGCGCCTATGGCTACACCTTC. The encoded protein is CATTGRGAYGYTF.

The table lists this clonotype with many counts. J is TRBJ2-7 and V is TRBV6-1; D is possibly TRBD2 (7 bases). Germline CDR1 and CDR2: MNHNS and SASEGT. CDR3 length: 13 residues. The V end lost 6 bases, the J end lost 4 bases, and 13 bases lay between the germline ends. The CDR3 region is CASRGGARYEQYF. In DNA, the CDR3 is TGTGCCAGCAGAGGGGGGGCGAGGTACGAGCAGTACTTC.

The chain carries TRBV5-1 and TRBJ2-2; D might be TRBD2 (5 bases). Trimming took off 0 bases at V and 6 bases at J, with 12 bases between the two ends. CDR1 and CDR2 from the germline V gene are SGHRS and YFSETQ. CDR3 length: 15 residues. In DNA, the CDR3 is TGCGCCAGCAGCTTGGTGCCGGAGGTGGCCGGGGAGCTGTTTTTT. As protein: CASSLVPEVAGELFF.

The table lists this clonotype with a few counts. The CDR3 sequence: CASSEVAGIGELFF. CDR3 bases: TGTGCCAGTAGTGAAGTAGCGGGAATCGGGGAGCTGTTTTTT. The genes are TRBV19 and TRBJ2-2, with 8 bases lining up with TRBD2. Germline lookup yields CDR1 LNHDA and CDR2 SQIVND (reference sequence). V dropped 5 bases and J dropped 7; count of bases not matched to a gene: 6. This CDR3 spans 14 amino acids.

Many counts were recorded for this clonotype. The J gene is TRBJ2-3, the V gene TRBV6-1; D is possibly TRBD1 (5 bases). V was clipped by 6 bases and J by 9 bases, with 13 bases between them. This CDR3 region has 12 residues. Per germline, CDR1 MNHNS and CDR2 SASEGT. CDR3: CASRTTGLTQYF. The DNA for the CDR3 is TGTGCCAGCAGGACCACAGGCTTGACGCAGTATTTT.

This clonotype was counted many times. The genes are TRBV28 and TRBJ2-7, with 10 positions matching TRBD2. Germline V gene sequence: CDR1 MDHEN, CDR2 SYDVKM. V was clipped by 7 bases and J by 6 bases; unmatched bases: 12. This CDR3 has 15 amino acids. This CDR3 is CASNRLAGVTREQYF. CDR3 bases: TGTGCCAGCAACCGTCTAGCGGGAGTCACACGCGAGCAGTACTTC.

This clonotype was seen a handful of times. A much larger clone differs by one base, so this may be a read error. V gene TRBV28 combines with J gene TRBJ1-4, with 9 bases lining up with TRBD1. The CDR3 spans 15 residues. The germline CDR1 and CDR2 sequences are MDHEN and SYDVKM. The CDR3 coding sequence is TGTGCCAGCAGTTTATGGGACAGGGGTAGGAAAAAACTGGTTTTT. It encodes CASSLWDRGRKKLVF.

The V call is TRBV20-1, the J call TRBJ2-7, with a tentative D call TRBD1 (5 bases). V shed 0 bases and J shed 1 base, with 10 bases lying between them. CDR1 is DFQATT, CDR2 SNEGSKA, per germline (reference sequence). The CDR3 is 14 amino acids. The CDR3 is CSARDSAGSYEQYF. DNA of the CDR3: TGCAGTGCTAGAGATTCGGCAGGGTCCTACGAGCAGTACTTC.